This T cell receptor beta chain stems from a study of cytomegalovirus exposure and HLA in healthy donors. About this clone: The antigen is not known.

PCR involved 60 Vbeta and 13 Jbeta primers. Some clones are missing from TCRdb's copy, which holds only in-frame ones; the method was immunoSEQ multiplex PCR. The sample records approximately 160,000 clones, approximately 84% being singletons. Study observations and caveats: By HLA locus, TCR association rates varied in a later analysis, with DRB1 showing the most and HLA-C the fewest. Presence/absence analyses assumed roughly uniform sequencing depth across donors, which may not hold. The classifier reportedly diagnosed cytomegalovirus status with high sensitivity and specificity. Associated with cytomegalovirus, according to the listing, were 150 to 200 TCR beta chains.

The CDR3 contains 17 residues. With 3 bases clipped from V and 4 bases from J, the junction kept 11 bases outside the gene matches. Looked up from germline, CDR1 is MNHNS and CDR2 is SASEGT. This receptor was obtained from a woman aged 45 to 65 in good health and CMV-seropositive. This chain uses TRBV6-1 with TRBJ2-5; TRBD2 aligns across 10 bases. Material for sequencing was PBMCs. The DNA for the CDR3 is TGTGCCAGCAGTGACCCAAGGGCTAGCGGGGGTCTAGAGACCCAGTACTTC. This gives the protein CASSDPRASGGLETQYF.